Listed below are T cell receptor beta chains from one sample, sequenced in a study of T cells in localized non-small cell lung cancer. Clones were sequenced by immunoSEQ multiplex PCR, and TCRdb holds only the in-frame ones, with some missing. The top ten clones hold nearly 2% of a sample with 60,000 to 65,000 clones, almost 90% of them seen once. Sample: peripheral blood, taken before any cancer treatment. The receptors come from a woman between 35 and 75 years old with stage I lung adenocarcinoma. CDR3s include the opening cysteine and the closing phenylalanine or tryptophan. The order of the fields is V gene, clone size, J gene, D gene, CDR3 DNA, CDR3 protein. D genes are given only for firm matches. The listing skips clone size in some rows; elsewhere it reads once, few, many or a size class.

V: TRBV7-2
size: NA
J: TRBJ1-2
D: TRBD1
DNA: TGTGCCAGCATCCAGAACAGGGGGCTGGGCTATGGCTACACCTTC
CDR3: CASIQNRGLGYGYTF

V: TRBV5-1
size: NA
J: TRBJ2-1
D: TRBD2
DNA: TGCGCCAGCAGCCCTTTAGCGGGGCCCTACAATGAGCAGTTCTTC
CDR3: CASSPLAGPYNEQFF

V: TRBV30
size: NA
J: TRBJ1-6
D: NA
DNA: TGTGCCTGGAGTGTACTTGATCAGGGGAATTCACCCCTCCACTTT
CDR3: CAWSVLDQGNSPLHF

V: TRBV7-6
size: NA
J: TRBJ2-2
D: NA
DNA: TGTGCCAGCAGCCCGATGGAGGGCAACACCGGGGAGCTGTTTTTT
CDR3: CASSPMEGNTGELFF

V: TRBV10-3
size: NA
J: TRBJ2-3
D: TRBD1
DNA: TGTGCCATCAGTGGGAAATCAGGGGGAAACACAGATACGCAGTATTTT
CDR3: CAISGKSGGNTDTQYF

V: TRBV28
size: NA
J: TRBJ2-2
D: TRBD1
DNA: TGTGCCAGCAGTTTCCGGACAGGGGGTGACGTTACCGGGGAGCTGTTTTTT
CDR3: CASSFRTGGDVTGELFF

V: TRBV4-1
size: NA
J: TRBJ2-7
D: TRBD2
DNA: TGCGCCAGCAGCCAAGAAACTAGCGGGACCGCCTACGAGCAGTACTTC
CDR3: CASSQETSGTAYEQYF

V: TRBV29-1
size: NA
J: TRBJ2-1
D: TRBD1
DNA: TGCAGCGTTGGGGGACAGGGAGCGAACAATGAGCAGTTCTTC
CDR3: CSVGGQGANNEQFF

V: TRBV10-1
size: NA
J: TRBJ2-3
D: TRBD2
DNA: TGCGCCAGCAGTGAGGGGACTAGGAGTAGCACAGATACGCAGTATTTT
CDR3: CASSEGTRSSTDTQYF

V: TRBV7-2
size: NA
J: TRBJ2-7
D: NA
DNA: TGTGCCAGCAGCTTACCAAAGCCCGGCTACGAGCAGTACTTC
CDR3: CASSLPKPGYEQYF

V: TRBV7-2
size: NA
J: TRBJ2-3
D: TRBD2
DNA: TGTGCCAGCAGCTTAGGGGGACTAGCGGGTAGCACAGATACGCAGTATTTT
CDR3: CASSLGGLAGSTDTQYF

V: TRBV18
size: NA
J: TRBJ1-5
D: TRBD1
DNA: TGTGCCAGCTCACCACTGCCAGGGGGAGGTAATCAGCCCCAGCATTTT
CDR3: CASSPLPGGGNQPQHF

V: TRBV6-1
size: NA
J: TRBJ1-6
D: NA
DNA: TGTGCCAGCAGCGGACAGTCCCCCTCAGCCCTCCACTTT
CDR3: CASSGQSPSALHF

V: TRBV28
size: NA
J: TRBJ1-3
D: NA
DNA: TGTGCCAGCAGTTTGTATCCTCAGGTGGAGGGAAACACCATATATTTT
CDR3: CASSLYPQVEGNTIYF

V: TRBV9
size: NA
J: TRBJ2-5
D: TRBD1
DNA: TGTGCCAGCAGCGCCTCGACAGGGAAAGGAGAGACCCAGTACTTC
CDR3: CASSASTGKGETQYF

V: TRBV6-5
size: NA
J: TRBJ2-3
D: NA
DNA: TGTGCCAGCAGTTACAAGAGAAACACAGATACGCAGTATTTT
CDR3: CASSYKRNTDTQYF

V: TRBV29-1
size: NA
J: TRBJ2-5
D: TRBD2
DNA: TGCAGCGTTGAGGGCGGTGCTAGCGGGATCCAAGAGACCCAGTACTTC
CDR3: CSVEGGASGIQETQYF

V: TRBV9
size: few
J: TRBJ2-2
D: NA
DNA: TGTGCCAGCAGCCCAGGACCGTTTGCCCGGGCCCGAGACACCGGGGAGCTGTTTTTT
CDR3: CASSPGPFARARDTGELFF

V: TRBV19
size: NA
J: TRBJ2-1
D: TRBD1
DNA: TGTGCCAGTTCGACAGGGACCTACAATGAGCAGTTCTTC
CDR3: CASSTGTYNEQFF

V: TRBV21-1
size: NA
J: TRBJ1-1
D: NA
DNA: TGTGCCAGCAGCAGCCACGACAGGCGTTTGGGGAAGAACACTGAAGCTTTCTTT
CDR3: CASSSHDRRLGKNTEAFF

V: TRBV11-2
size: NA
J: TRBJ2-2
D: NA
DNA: TGTGCCAGCAGCTTAGACAGGGCGGGAGGGGAGCTGTTTTTT
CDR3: CASSLDRAGGELFF

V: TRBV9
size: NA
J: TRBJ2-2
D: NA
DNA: TGTGCCAGCAGCAGTCGGGACAACACCGGGGAGCTGTTTTTT
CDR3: CASSSRDNTGELFF

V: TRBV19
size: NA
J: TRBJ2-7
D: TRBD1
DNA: TGTGCCAGTAGCTTACTGACGGGACAGGGCTACGAGCAGTACTTC
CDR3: CASSLLTGQGYEQYF

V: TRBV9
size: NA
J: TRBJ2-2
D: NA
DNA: TGTGCCAGCAGCGTAGGGGACACCGGGGAGCTGTTTTTT
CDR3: CASSVGDTGELFF

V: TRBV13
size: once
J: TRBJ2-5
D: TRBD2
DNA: TGTGCCAGCAGCTTACGGGGGGGAGAGACCCAGTACTTC
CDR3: CASSLRGGETQYF

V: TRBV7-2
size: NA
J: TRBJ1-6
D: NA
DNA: TGTGCCAGCAGCTTTTCAGGGTGGGGATCACCCCTCCACTTT
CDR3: CASSFSGWGSPLHF

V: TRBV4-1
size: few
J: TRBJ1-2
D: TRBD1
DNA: TGCGCCAGCAGCCAAGACCACAGGGGGAATGGCTACACCTTC
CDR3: CASSQDHRGNGYTF

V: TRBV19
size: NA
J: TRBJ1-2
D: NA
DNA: TGTGCCAGTAGTAAGCCAGGGAACTATGGCTACACCTTC
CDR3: CASSKPGNYGYTF

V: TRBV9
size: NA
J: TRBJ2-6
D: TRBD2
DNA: TGTGCCAGCAGCGTAGGACTAGCGGGAGCTGGGGCCAACGTCCTGACTTTC
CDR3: CASSVGLAGAGANVLTF

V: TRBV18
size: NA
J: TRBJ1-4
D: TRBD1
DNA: TGTGCCAGCTCTCGGGACAGGGTAGAAGAAAAACTGTTTTTT
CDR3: CASSRDRVEEKLFF

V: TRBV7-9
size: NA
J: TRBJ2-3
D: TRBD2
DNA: TGTGCCAGCAGCCTACTAGCGGGAGGGCCTGATACGCAGTATTTT
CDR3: CASSLLAGGPDTQYF

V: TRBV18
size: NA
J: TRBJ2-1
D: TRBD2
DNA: TGTGCCAGCTCACCACCGAACCAGCGGGGGCAAGTAGGTGAGCAGTTCTTC
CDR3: CASSPPNQRGQVGEQFF

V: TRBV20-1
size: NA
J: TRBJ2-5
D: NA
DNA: TGCAGTGCCACCCCGGGTGCGGCCCAGTACTTC
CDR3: CSATPGAAQYF

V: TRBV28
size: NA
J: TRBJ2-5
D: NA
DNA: TGTGCCAGCAGCGAAGAGACCCAGTACTTC
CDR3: CASSEETQYF

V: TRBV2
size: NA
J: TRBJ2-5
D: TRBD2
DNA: TGTGCCACCCCCGGGGGGGGCGCGGATTTAGAGACCCAGTACTTC
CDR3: CATPGGGADLETQYF

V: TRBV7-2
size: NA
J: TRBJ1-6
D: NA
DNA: TGTGCCAGCAGCTTAGACAGATCGCTGGGTTCACCCCTCCACTTT
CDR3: CASSLDRSLGSPLHF

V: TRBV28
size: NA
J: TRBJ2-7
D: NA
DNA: TGTGCCAGCAGCTATACCATAAACGAGCAGTACTTC
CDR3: CASSYTINEQYF

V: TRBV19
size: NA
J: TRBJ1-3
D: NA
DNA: TGTGCCAGTAGTTATATCGGGGTCTTGGCTGGAAACACCATATATTTT
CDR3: CASSYIGVLAGNTIYF

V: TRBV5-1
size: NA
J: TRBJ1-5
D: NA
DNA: TGCGCCAGCAGCTTGGAGGGAGGTACTCAGCCCCAGCATTTT
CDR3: CASSLEGGTQPQHF

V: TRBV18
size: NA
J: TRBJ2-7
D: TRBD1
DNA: TGTGCCAGCTCACCGCAGGGGGCGATCCCCTACGAGCAGTACTTC
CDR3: CASSPQGAIPYEQYF

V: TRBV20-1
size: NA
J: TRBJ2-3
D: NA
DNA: TGCAGTGCTAGACCCACAGATACGCAGTATTTT
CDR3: CSARPTDTQYF

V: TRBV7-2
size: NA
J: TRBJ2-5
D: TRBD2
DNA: TGTGCCAGCAGCTTTGCGGGAGTCGGATCTGAGACCCAGTACTTC
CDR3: CASSFAGVGSETQYF

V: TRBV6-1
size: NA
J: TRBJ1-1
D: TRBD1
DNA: TGTGCCAGCAGTGAGAAGGGACAGGGGAGTAAGGGCACTGAAGCTTTCTTT
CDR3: CASSEKGQGSKGTEAFF